The entry below gives a single T cell receptor (beta chain) sequence along with its context. The CDR3 length is 15 residues. V was clipped by 5 bases and J by 0 bases; unmatched bases: 4. The germline V gene encodes CDR1 MNHEY and CDR2 SVGAGI. The record originates from a study of OX40 agonist ivuxolimab in advanced cancers. At the level of the study: Participants could have had prior anti-PD-1, anti-PD-L1 or anti-CTLA-4 therapy, and roughly 40% had some.

The table came from immunoSEQ multiplex PCR; TCRdb's copy has only in-frame clones and leaves some out. The sample contains some 14,000 clones, 65% to 85% of which appear only once. Sample: CD4+ or CD8+ T cells sorted from blood, taken in a trial of the OX40 agonist ivuxolimab. The V gene is TRBV6-5, the J gene TRBJ1-1, with 9 positions matching TRBD1. The sequence was obtained from an adult with an advanced solid tumor such as melanoma, head and neck, liver or kidney cancer. CDR3: CASSPGTGLNTEAFF. The CDR3 region has the DNA TGTGCCAGCAGTCCCGGGACAGGGCTGAACACTGAAGCTTTCTTT.